This T cell receptor beta chain was profiled in a study of vaccination effects on CD4 cells after COVID-19. For the study at large: Specimens were obtained from a couple of convalescent patients 16 days and one week prior to vaccination. Notes on the study in general: Infection- and vaccine-induced clones contracted markedly late after vaccination. There were few convalescent patients in the study and no early post-infection timepoints.

Assay: immunoSEQ multiplex PCR; the TCRdb copy retains only in-frame clones and omits some. The sample shows some 22,000 clones, approximately 76% of them seen only once. ViraFEST assay sequencing came after antigen-specific CD4+ T cells were expanded with viral peptide pools. Subsequent to a culture period of more than 9 days, CD4+ T cells were isolated. This person's SARS-CoV-2 infection, confirmed by PCR, occurred between March and December 2020. Cells had half their medium changed to IL-2 medium on days 3 and 7. Germline trimming cut 2 bases from V and 6 bases from J; bases unmatched to any gene: 8. Looked up from germline, CDR1 is LGHNA and CDR2 is YSLEER. The CDR3 has 16 residues. As for this clone: Its antigen is unknown.

The chain recombines TRBV4-3 with TRBJ2-1, with TRBD2 identical over 9 bases. Sequences were derived from CD4+ T cells from PBMCs cultured with SARS-CoV-2 spike peptides, sampled before COVID-19 vaccination. The receptor's source is a human donor who had a prior SARS-CoV-2 infection. The CDR3 protein is CASSQRRGGGGNEQFF. CDR3 in DNA: TGCGCCAGCAGCCAACGACGTGGCGGGGGGGGCAATGAGCAGTTCTTC.